The 30 T cell receptor beta chains presented below share a single source sample, sequenced in a study of T cell responses to AZD1222 COVID-19 vaccine. TCRdb keeps only in-frame clones here, not all; method: immunoSEQ multiplex PCR. The table shows 95,000 to 100,000 clones, with about 89% occurring only once. The material sequenced was peripheral blood, taken 28 days after the second AZD1222 dose. These TCRs come from an adult who received the AZD1222 COVID-19 vaccine.

This chain links TRBV7-2 with TRBJ1-2; TRBD1 aligns across 7 bases. Germline values: CDR1 SGHTA, CDR2 FQGNSA. The length of the CDR3 is 15 residues. Unmatched junction bases numbered 13, after V lost 4 bases and J lost 8 bases. This CDR3 reads CASSSWDSFSGGYTF. The CDR3 DNA follows: TGTGCCAGCAGCTCCTGGGACAGTTTCTCAGGGGGCTACACCTTC.

This clone was detected once. This chain links TRBV5-6 with TRBJ1-1; D unclear. The germline CDR1 and CDR2 sequences are SGHDT and YYEEEE. The length of the CDR3 is 15 residues. V was clipped by 4 bases and J by 0 bases, with 13 bases between them. The CDR3 coding sequence is TGTGCCAGCAGCAGTCCTACCGGCATGAACACTGAAGCTTTCTTT. Residues: CASSSPTGMNTEAFF.

The chain uses TRBV19 and TRBJ1-1; possible D gene TRBD1, 5 bases. Trimming removed 11 bases at V and 2 bases at J, with 21 bases between. Per germline, CDR1 LNHDA and CDR2 SQIVND (reference sequence). The CDR3 length is 15 residues. The DNA of the CDR3 is TGTGCCTCCAAGACTAGGGGTGGACCCAACACTGAAGCTTTCTTT. Translated, it gives CASKTRGGPNTEAFF. Full variable domain (missing parts from reference TRBV19 and TRBJ1-1): DGGITQSPKYLFRKEGQNVTLSCEQNLNHDAMYWYRQDPGQGLRLIYYSQIVNDFQKGDIAEGYSVSREKKESFPLTVTSAQKNPTAFYLCASKTRGGPNTEAFFGQGTRLTVV.

This clone was found once. CDR3 region: CATSADGPAYNEQFF. In DNA form, the CDR3 reads TGTGCCACCAGCGCCGACGGGCCCGCCTACAATGAGCAGTTCTTC. The chain links TRBV15 to TRBJ2-1; D not resolved. This CDR3 is built from 15 residues. Germline lookup yields CDR1 LNHNV and CDR2 YYDKDF (reference sequence). The V and J ends lost 5 bases and 2 bases respectively, with 13 bases between them.

The chain combines TRBV14 with TRBJ1-6; D unresolved. In germline, CDR1 is SGHDN, CDR2 FVKESK. With 1 base removed from V and 3 bases from J, the gap between germline ends came to 4 bases. CDR3 size: 14 residues. The CDR3 sequence is CASSQALYNSPLHF. CDR3 DNA sequence: TGTGCCAGCAGCCAAGCGCTCTATAATTCACCCCTCCACTTT.

This clone appeared a few times. The chain joins TRBV29-1 to TRBJ2-5; 10 nucleotides match TRBD1. Germline V gives CDR1 SQVTM, CDR2 ANQGSEA. Unmatched junction bases numbered 5, after V lost 6 bases and J lost 4 bases. The CDR3 covers 13 residues. In DNA form, the CDR3 reads TGCAGCGTAGAGGGACAGGGGAGAGAGACCCAGTACTTC. Translating it yields CSVEGQGRETQYF.

The V gene is TRBV6-4, the J gene TRBJ2-1; a weak D match, TRBD1 (6 bases). The germline V gene encodes CDR1 MRHNA and CDR2 SNTAGT. The CDR3 is made up of 14 amino acids. V gave up 2 bases and J gave up 7 bases, with 12 bases separating them. The DNA of the CDR3 is TGTGCCAGCAGTGACAAAAGGGGGATTAATGAGCAGTTCTTC. This translates into CASSDKRGINEQFF.

The chain carries TRBV5-6 and TRBJ1-1, with D possibly matching TRBD1 (6 bases). The CDR3 runs 16 residues. Germline V gene sequence: CDR1 SGHDT, CDR2 YYEEEE. Trimming removed 7 bases at V and 1 base at J, with 20 bases between. Written as DNA, the CDR3 is TGTGCCAGCGAATGGGGGCAGGGCAAGAAGAACACTGAAGCTTTCTTT. Its protein product is CASEWGQGKKNTEAFF.

The chain combines TRBV5-1 with TRBJ1-1, with D perhaps matching TRBD1 (5 bases). The length of the CDR3 is 15 residues. The ends were cut back, 1 base at V and 0 bases at J, with 10 bases in the middle. Germline lookup yields CDR1 SGHRS and CDR2 YFSETQ. CDR3 in amino acids: CASSLSTDMNTEAFF. The CDR3 DNA follows: TGCGCCAGCAGCTTGTCGACAGACATGAACACTGAAGCTTTCTTT.

The rearrangement joins TRBV5-6 to TRBJ2-7, with a tentative D call TRBD1 (6 bases). CDR3 length: 14 residues. The germline V and J ends were trimmed by 4 bases and 2 bases, with 13 bases remaining between them. Germline CDR1 SGHDT, CDR2 YYEEEE. The CDR3 DNA reads TGTGCCAGCAGCCGGAACAGGGACGCCTACGAGCAGTACTTC. Residues: CASSRNRDAYEQYF.

The rearrangement uses TRBV7-8 and TRBJ1-2; TRBD1 agrees at 8 bases. V shed 5 bases, J shed 5 bases, and the junction held 13 bases outside the gene matches. Germline-derived CDR1 and CDR2 are SGHVS and FQNEAQ. The CDR3 length is 16 residues. In DNA, the CDR3 is TGTGCCAGCAGCCACGGGAAGGGACAGGAGAATTATGGCTACACCTTC. Translating gives CASSHGKGQENYGYTF.

As regards this clone: This same CDR3 is encoded by further DNA sequences in the sample. The chain employs TRBV30 and TRBJ2-7; D ambiguous. The germline CDR1 and CDR2 sequences are GTSNPN and SVGIG (reference sequence). The CDR3 is 11 residues long. The V end lost 3 bases, the J end lost 1 base, and 4 bases lay between the germline ends. CDR3 DNA: TGTGCCTGGAGCGATTCCTACGAGCAGTACTTC. It is translated as CAWSDSYEQYF.

The CDR3 DNA is TGTGCCTGGAGTGTTCAGGGGTATGGCTACACCTTC. This gives the protein CAWSVQGYGYTF. The rearrangement joins TRBV30 to TRBJ1-2; D might be TRBD1 (6 bases). With 0 bases removed from V and 5 bases from J, the gap between germline ends came to 7 bases. The CDR3 is 12 residues long. Per the germline V gene, CDR1 is GTSNPN and CDR2 is SVGIG (reference sequence).

The chain employs TRBV7-2 and TRBJ2-7; D is perhaps TRBD1 (6 bases). Trimming pared 6 bases from V and 4 bases from J, leaving 10 bases between. Germline lookup yields CDR1 SGHTA and CDR2 FQGNSA. The CDR3 has 12 amino acids. CDR3 nucleotides: TGTGCCAGCAGTCGGACAGTATACGAGCAGTACTTC. The encoded protein is CASSRTVYEQYF.

The V call is TRBV4-1, the J call TRBJ2-7; the match to TRBD1 covers 12 bases. Looked up from germline, CDR1 is MGHRA and CDR2 is YSYEKL. J gave up 0 bases and V 3 bases, and 3 bases lay outside the gene matches. CDR3 size: 16 residues. The CDR3 bases are TGCGCCAGCAGCCAGGGACAGGGGGCTCTCTCCTACGAGCAGTACTTC. Translated: CASSQGQGALSYEQYF.

The rearrangement links TRBV6-5 to TRBJ1-1; D not resolved. The CDR3 is 15 residues long. Trimming removed 8 bases from V and 1 base from J, with 17 bases in between. Germline CDR1 is MNHEY and CDR2 is SVGAGI. The CDR3 is CASSPSGHQNTEAFF. The CDR3 DNA sequence: TGTGCCAGCTCTCCCAGTGGCCATCAGAACACTGAAGCTTTCTTT.

The chain has TRBV27 and TRBJ1-5; 9 bases are shared with TRBD1. This CDR3 has 15 amino acids. Germline CDR1 is MNHEY and CDR2 is SMNVEV (reference sequence). The trim removed 5 bases at V and 6 bases at J, leaving 8 bases unmatched. The CDR3: CASSLYRGRGQPQHF. CDR3 nucleotide sequence: TGTGCCAGCAGTCTTTACAGGGGGCGCGGTCAGCCCCAGCATTTT.

This clone was seen only once. This sequence joins TRBV3-1 (or the pseudogene TRBV3-2) and TRBJ2-3; TRBD1 matches at 9 bases. With 3 bases clipped from V and 3 bases from J, the junction kept 7 bases outside the gene matches. The germline CDR1 and CDR2 sequences are LGHDT and YNNKEL (reference sequence). The CDR3 totals 16 residues. CDR3 DNA sequence: TGTGCCAGCAGCCAGCCGGGACAGGGTTGGACAGATACGCAGTATTTT. Translation: CASSQPGQGWTDTQYF.

The chain uses TRBV5-1 and TRBJ2-1, with TRBD1 as a possible D gene (6 bases). Trimming stripped 3 bases from V and 6 bases from J, with 13 bases between. Looked up from germline, CDR1 is SGHRS and CDR2 is YFSETQ. CDR3 length: 14 amino acids. The CDR3 DNA is TGCGCCAGCAGCTCGATCCAAGGGGGCAATGAGCAGTTCTTC. Its translation is CASSSIQGGNEQFF.

In DNA form, the CDR3 reads TGCAGCGCCGCGGCCGGCGTCATGGCGGCCTACAATGAGCAGTTCTTC. Its translation is CSAAAGVMAAYNEQFF. V gene TRBV29-1 combines with J gene TRBJ2-1, with D hard to call. The ends were cut back, 7 bases at V and 2 bases at J, with 21 bases in the middle. The germline gives CDR1 SQVTM, CDR2 ANQGSEA. The CDR3 totals 16 residues.

This clone appeared once. CDR3: CASSFTSGDYNEQFF. CDR3 DNA: TGTGCCAGCAGTTTTACTAGCGGCGACTACAATGAGCAGTTCTTC. The rearrangement uses TRBV11-2 and TRBJ2-1; 8 nucleotides line up with TRBD2. Per the germline V gene, CDR1 is SGHAT and CDR2 is FQNNGV. V trimming: 6 bases; J trimming: 3 bases; junction bases outside the gene matches: 7. The CDR3 sequence is 15 residues long.

The rearrangement links TRBV19 to TRBJ1-1, with D tentatively TRBD1 (5 bases). CDR1 LNHDA and CDR2 SQIVND come from the germline V gene (reference sequence). There are 15 residues in the CDR3. V dropped 5 bases and J dropped 0 bases, with 13 bases sitting between them. CDR3 loop: CASSSTGGLNTEAFF. In DNA, the CDR3 is TGTGCCAGTAGTTCCACGGGGGGGTTGAACACTGAAGCTTTCTTT.

The CDR3 DNA follows: TGTGCCACCAGTGATTCCCCGGGACATCAAGGGACTCAGCCCCAGCATTTT. It is translated as CATSDSPGHQGTQPQHF. The chain couples TRBV24-1 to TRBJ1-5; possible D gene TRBD1, 6 bases. V was pared by 2 bases and J by 6 bases, with 19 bases between. Germline values: CDR1 KGHDR, CDR2 SFDVKD. The CDR3 runs to 17 residues.

The chain has TRBV6-1 and TRBJ2-1; 10 bases align to TRBD2. V shed 4 bases and J 8 bases; nucleotides not matched to a gene: 11. CDR1 and CDR2 from the germline V gene are MNHNS and SASEGT. The CDR3 length is 16 residues. CDR3 nucleotide sequence: TGTGCCAGCAGTGGACGACTAGCGGGCCGGGTGGATGAGCAGTTCTTC. Translation gives CASSGRLAGRVDEQFF.

The V gene is TRBV27, the J gene TRBJ2-1; 9 bases agree with TRBD1. The germline V gene has CDR1 MNHEY and CDR2 SMNVEV (reference sequence). The CDR3 has 15 residues. J gave up 0 bases and V 6 bases, and 3 bases lay outside the gene matches. CDR3 sequence: CASRQTGGSYNEQFF. The CDR3 DNA reads as TGTGCCAGCAGACAGACAGGGGGCTCCTACAATGAGCAGTTCTTC.

The gene calls are TRBV2 and TRBJ1-1, with a weak D call TRBD1 (5 bases). Germline V gene sequence: CDR1 SNHLY, CDR2 FYNNEI. V was trimmed by 2 bases and J by 12 bases, leaving 13 bases between them. The CDR3 extends over 12 amino acids. CDR3 sequence (DNA): TGTGCCAGCAGTGAAATGGCGGGGACGCCTTTCTTT. Encoded protein: CASSEMAGTPFF.

The rearrangement uses TRBV27 and TRBJ2-7; D gene unclear. The CDR3 sequence is 14 residues long. Trimming pared 3 bases from V and 1 base from J, leaving 10 bases between. From germline, CDR1 is MNHEY and CDR2 SMNVEV (reference sequence). DNA for the CDR3: TGTGCCAGCAGTTTCCGATTTGGGTCCTACGAGCAGTACTTC. The encoded protein is CASSFRFGSYEQYF.

V is TRBV6-5 and J is TRBJ1-3, with a tentative D call TRBD1 (6 bases). The CDR3 loop spans 15 amino acids. Per germline, CDR1 MNHEY and CDR2 SVGAGI. The V gene lost 2 bases and the J gene lost 1 base, with 9 bases spanning the gap. In nucleotides, the CDR3 is TGTGCCAGCAGTTACGACAGGTATTCTGGAAACACCATATATTTT. This gives the protein CASSYDRYSGNTIYF.

The genes are TRBV6-5 and TRBJ2-7; D gene uncertain. This CDR3 is 15 amino acids long. V shed 6 bases and J shed 5 bases, with 20 bases lying between them. Germline V gene data show CDR1 as MNHEY and CDR2 as SVGAGI. The CDR3 is CASRPSVHRAHEQYF. For the CDR3, the DNA is TGTGCCAGCAGGCCTTCCGTACACCGGGCCCACGAGCAGTACTTC.

CDR3 sequence: CSVDVEDRLFF. The CDR3 DNA is TGCAGCGTTGATGTTGAAGACCGCCTGTTTTTT. This chain links TRBV29-1 with TRBJ1-4, with unresolved D. Per germline, CDR1 SQVTM and CDR2 ANQGSEA. The CDR3 has 11 residues. V gave up 3 bases and J gave up 14 bases, with 13 bases separating them. Drawing the rest from reference TRBV29-1 and TRBJ1-4, the complete variable domain is SAVISQKPSRDICQRGTSLTIQCQVDSQVTMMFWYRQQPGQSLTLIATANQGSEATYESGFVIDKFPISRPNLTFSTLTVSNMSPEDSSIYLCSVDVEDRLFFGSGTQLSVL.